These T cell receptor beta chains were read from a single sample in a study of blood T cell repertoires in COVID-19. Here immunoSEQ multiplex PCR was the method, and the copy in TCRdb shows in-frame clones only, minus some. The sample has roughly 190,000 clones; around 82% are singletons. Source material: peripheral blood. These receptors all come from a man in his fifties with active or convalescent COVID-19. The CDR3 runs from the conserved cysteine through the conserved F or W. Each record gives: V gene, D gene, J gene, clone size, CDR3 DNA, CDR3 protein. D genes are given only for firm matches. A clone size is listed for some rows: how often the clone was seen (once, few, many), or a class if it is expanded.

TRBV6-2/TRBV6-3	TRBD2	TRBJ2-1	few	TGTGCCAGCAGTTACTCGATAGTGAGACTAGCGGGGGGGATATACAATGAGCAGTTCTTC	CASSYSIVRLAGGIYNEQFF
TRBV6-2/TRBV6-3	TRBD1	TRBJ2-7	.	TGTGCCAGCAGTCGAACGGACAGGGGGCACGAGCAGTACTTC	CASSRTDRGHEQYF
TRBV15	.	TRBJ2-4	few	TGTGCCACCAGCAGAGAGCAGGCCTCGAACCTCGCCAAAAACATTCAGTACTTC	CATSREQASNLAKNIQYF
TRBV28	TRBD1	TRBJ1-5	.	TGTGCCAGCAGTTTCAGGGACAGGGGGCCGGATTCGACCCGAGCCCAGCATTTT	CASSFRDRGPDSTRAQHF
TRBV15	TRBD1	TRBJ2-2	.	TGTGCCACCAGCAGACATGACAGGGCCGGGGAGCTGTTTTTT	CATSRHDRAGELFF
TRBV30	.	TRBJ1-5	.	TGTGCCTGGAGTGGACAGCACAATCAGCCCCAGCATTTT	CAWSGQHNQPQHF
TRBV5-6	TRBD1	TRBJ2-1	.	TGTGCCAGCAGCTTGGCCCGGGACAGGGTAGGGAATGAGCAGTTCTTC	CASSLARDRVGNEQFF
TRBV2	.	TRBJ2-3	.	TGTGCCAGCATTTTAGGCAGGGGTTCGACAGATACGCAGTATTTT	CASILGRGSTDTQYF
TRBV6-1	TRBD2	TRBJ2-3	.	TGTGCCAGCAGCGAAAGCGGGGGGCTTAGCACAGATACGCAGTATTTT	CASSESGGLSTDTQYF
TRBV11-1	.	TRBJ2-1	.	TGTGCCAGCAGCTTAGCCCCGAGGGTAGAGCAGTTCTTC	CASSLAPRVEQFF
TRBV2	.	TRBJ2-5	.	TGTGCCAGCAGTGGGGTGACAGAGTTAGAGACCCAGTACTTC	CASSGVTELETQYF
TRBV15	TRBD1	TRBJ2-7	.	TGTGCCACCAGCAGAGTCGAGACAGGGGCGGGGTGGCAGTACTTC	CATSRVETGAGWQYF
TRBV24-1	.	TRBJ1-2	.	TGTGCCACCAGTGAGTCCGGGAAAAAAGGCTACACCTTC	CATSESGKKGYTF
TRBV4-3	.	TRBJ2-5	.	TGCGCCAGCAGCCAAGGGGGAGAAGAGACCCAGTACTTC	CASSQGGEETQYF
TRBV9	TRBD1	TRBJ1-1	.	TGTGCCAGCAGCGACCGGGACAGGGGACGGGACACTGAAGCTTTCTTT	CASSDRDRGRDTEAFF